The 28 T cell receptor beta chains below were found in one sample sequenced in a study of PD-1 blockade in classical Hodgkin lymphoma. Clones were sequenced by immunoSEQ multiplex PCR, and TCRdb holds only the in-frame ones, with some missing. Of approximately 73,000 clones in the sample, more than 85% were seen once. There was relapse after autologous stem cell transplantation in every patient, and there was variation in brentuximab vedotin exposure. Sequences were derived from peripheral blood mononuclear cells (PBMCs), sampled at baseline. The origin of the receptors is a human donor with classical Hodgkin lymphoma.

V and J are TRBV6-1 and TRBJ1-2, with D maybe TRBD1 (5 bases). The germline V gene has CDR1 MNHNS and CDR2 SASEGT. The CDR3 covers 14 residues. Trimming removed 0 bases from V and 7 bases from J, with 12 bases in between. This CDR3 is CASSEATGARGYTF. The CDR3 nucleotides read TGTGCCAGCAGTGAAGCGACCGGGGCTCGTGGCTACACCTTC.

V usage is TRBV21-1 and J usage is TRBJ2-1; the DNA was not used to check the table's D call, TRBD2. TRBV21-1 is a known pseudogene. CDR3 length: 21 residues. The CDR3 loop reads CASSSGTSGRVSARSYNEQFF. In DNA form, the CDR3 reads TGTGCCAGCAGCTCCGGGACTAGCGGGAGGGTTAGTGCTCGCTCCTACAATGAGCAGTTCTTC.

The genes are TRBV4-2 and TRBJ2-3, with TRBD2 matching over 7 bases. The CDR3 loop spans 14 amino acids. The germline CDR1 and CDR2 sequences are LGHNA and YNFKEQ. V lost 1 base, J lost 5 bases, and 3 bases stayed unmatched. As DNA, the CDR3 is TGTGCCAGCAGCCAAGCGGGGGAGGGAGATACGCAGTATTTT. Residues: CASSQAGEGDTQYF.

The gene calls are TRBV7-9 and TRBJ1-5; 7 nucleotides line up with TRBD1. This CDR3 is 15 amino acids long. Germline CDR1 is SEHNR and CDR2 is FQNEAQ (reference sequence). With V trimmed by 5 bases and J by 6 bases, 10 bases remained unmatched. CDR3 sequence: CASSRNGTVSQPQHF. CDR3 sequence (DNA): TGTGCCAGCAGCCGCAATGGGACAGTAAGTCAGCCCCAGCATTTT. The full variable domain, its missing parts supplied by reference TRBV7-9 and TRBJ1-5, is DTGVSQNPRHKITKRGQNVTFRCDPISEHNRLYWYRQTLGQGPEFLTYFQNEAQLEKSRLLSDRFSAERPKGSFSTLEIQRTEQGDSAMYLCASSRNGTVSQPQHFGDGTRLSIL.

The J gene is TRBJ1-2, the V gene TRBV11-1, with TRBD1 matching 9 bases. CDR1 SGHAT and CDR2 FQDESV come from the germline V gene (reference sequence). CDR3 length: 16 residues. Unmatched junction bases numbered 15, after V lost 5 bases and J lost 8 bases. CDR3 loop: CASSDLSTGGNTGYTF. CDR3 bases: TGTGCCAGCAGCGATCTTTCGACAGGGGGGAATACCGGCTACACCTTC.

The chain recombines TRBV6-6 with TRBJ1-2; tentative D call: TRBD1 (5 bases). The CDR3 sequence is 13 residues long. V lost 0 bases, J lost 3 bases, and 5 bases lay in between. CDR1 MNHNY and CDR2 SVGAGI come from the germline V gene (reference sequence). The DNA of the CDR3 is TGTGCCAGCAGTTACTCGGGGGACTATGGCTACACCTTC. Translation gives CASSYSGDYGYTF.

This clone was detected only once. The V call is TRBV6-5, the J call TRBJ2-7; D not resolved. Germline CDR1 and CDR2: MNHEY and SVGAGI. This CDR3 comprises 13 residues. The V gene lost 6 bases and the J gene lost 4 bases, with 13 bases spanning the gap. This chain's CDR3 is CASSPGLGYEQYF. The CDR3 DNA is TGTGCCAGCAGCCCTGGATTGGGGTACGAGCAGTACTTC.

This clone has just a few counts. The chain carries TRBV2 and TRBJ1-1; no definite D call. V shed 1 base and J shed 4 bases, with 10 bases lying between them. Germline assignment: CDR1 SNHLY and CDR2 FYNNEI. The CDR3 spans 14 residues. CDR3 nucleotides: TGTGCCAGCAGTGAAGAGGGAGCGGGCACTGAAGCTTTCTTT. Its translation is CASSEEGAGTEAFF.

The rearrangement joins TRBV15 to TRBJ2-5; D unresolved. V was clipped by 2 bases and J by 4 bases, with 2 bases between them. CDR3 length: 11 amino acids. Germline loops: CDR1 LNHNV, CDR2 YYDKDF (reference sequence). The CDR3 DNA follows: TGTGCCACCAGCAGAACAGAGACCCAGTACTTC. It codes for CATSRTETQYF.

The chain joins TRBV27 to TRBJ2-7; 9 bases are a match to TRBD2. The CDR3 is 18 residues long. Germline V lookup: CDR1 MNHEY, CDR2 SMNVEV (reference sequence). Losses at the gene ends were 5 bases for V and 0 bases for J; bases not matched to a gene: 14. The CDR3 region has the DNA TGTGCCAGCAGTCCCAATCGGGATGGTAGCGGGAGCTCCTACGAGCAGTACTTC. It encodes CASSPNRDGSGSSYEQYF.

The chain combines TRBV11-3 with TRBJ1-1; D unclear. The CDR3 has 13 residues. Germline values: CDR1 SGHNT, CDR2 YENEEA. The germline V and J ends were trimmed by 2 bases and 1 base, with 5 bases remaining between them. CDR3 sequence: CASSLIGNTEAFF. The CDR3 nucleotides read TGTGCCAGCAGCTTAATAGGGAACACTGAAGCTTTCTTT.

In DNA form, the CDR3 reads TGTGCCAGCAGCTCCGTCCGGGCTGGAAACACCATATATTTT. As protein: CASSSVRAGNTIYF. The J gene is TRBJ1-3, the V gene TRBV5-5; D call uncertain. The CDR3 contains 14 residues. V shed 3 bases and J shed 2 bases, with 9 bases lying between them. Germline V CDR1 and CDR2: SGHKS, YYEKEE (reference sequence). The variable domain in full, completed from reference TRBV5-5 and TRBJ1-3, reads DAGVTQSPTHLIKTRGQQVTLRCSPISGHKSVSWYQQVLGQGPQFIFQYYEKEERGRGNFPDRFSARQFPNYSSELNVNALLLGDSALYLCASSSVRAGNTIYFGEGSWLTVV.

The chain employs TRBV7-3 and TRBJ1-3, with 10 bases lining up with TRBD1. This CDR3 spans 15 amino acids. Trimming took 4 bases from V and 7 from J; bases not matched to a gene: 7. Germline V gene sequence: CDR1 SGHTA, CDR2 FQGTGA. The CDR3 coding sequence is TGTGCCAGCAGCTATACCGGACAGGGGGGTAACACCATATATTTT. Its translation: CASSYTGQGGNTIYF. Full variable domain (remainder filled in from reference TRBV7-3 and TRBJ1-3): GAGVSQTPSNKVTEKGKYVELRCDPISGHTALYWYRQSLGQGPEFLIYFQGTGAADDSGLPNDRFFAVRPEGSVSTLKIQRTERGDSAVYLCASSYTGQGGNTIYFGEGSWLTVV.

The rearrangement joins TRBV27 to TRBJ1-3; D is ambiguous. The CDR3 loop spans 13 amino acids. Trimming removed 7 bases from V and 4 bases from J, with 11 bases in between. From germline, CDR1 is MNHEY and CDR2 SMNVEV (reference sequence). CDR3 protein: CASINGSGNTIYF. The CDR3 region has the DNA TGTGCCAGCATAAACGGGTCCGGAAACACCATATATTTT.

The CDR3 sequence is CASSITEGVNTEAFF. CDR3 nucleotides: TGTGCCAGTAGTATAACGGAGGGGGTGAACACTGAAGCTTTCTTT. The chain couples TRBV19 to TRBJ1-1; a possible D gene is TRBD1 (6 bases). Trimming pared 2 bases from V and 0 bases from J, leaving 10 bases between. The germline V gene has CDR1 LNHDA and CDR2 SQIVND (reference sequence). CDR3 length: 15 residues.

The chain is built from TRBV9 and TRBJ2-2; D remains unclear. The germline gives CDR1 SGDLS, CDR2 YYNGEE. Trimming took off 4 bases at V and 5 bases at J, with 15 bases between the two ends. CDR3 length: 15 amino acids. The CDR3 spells CASSPTRVTTGELFF. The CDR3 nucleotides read TGTGCCAGCAGCCCAACTCGGGTTACAACCGGGGAGCTGTTTTTT.

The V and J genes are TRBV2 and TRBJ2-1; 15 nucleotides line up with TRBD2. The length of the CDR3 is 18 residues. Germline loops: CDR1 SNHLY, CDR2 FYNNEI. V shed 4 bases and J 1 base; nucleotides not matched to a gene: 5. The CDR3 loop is CASSGTSGRAVSYNEQFF. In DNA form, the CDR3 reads TGTGCCAGCAGTGGGACTAGCGGGAGGGCCGTTTCCTACAATGAGCAGTTCTTC.

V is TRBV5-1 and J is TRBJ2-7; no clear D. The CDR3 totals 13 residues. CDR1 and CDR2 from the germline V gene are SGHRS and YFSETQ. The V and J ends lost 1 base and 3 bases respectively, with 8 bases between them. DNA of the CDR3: TGCGCCAGCAGCTTGTTCGGAGACTACGAGCAGTACTTC. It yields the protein CASSLFGDYEQYF.

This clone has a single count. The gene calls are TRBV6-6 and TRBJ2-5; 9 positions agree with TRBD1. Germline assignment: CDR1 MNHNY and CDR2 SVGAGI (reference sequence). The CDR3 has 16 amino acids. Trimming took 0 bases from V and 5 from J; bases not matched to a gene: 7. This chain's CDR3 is CASSYSGGQGSETQYF. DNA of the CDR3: TGTGCCAGCAGTTACTCCGGGGGACAGGGCTCGGAGACCCAGTACTTC.

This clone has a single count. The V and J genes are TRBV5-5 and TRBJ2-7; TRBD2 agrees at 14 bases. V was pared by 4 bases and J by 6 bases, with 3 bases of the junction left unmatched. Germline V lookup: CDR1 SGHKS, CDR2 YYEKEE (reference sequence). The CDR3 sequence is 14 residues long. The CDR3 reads CASSEGLAGGEQYF. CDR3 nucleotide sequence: TGTGCCAGCAGCGAAGGACTAGCGGGAGGCGAGCAGTACTTC.

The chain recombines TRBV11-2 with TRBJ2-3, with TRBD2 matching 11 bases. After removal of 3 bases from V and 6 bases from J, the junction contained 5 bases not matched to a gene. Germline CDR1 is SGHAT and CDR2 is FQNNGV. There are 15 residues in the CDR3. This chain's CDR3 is CASSFSGGGVDTQYF. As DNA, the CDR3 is TGTGCCAGCAGCTTTAGCGGGGGGGGTGTGGATACGCAGTATTTT.

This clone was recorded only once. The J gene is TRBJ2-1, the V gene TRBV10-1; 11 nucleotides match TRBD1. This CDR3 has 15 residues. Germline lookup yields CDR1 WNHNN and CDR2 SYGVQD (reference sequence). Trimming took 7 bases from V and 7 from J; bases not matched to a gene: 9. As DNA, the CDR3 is TGCGCCAGCAAAGCACCAAGGGACAGGGGGAATGAGCAGTTCTTC. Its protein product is CASKAPRDRGNEQFF.

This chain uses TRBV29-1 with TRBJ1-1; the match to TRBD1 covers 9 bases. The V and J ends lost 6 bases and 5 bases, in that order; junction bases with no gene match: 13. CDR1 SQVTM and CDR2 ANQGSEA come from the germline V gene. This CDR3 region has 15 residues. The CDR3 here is CSVVEGTGLGTEAFF. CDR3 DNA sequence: TGCAGCGTAGTAGAAGGGACAGGGCTGGGGACTGAAGCTTTCTTT.

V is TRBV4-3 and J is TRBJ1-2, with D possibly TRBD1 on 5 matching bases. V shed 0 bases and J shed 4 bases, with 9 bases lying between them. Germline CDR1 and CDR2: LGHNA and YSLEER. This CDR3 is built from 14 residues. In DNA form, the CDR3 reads TGCGCCAGCAGCCAAGATTCAGGGATCTATGGCTACACCTTC. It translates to CASSQDSGIYGYTF.

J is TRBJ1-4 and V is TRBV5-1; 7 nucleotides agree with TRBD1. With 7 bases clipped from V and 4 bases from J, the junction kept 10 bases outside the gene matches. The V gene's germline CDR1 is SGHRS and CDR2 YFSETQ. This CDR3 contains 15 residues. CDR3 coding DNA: TGCGCCAGCTCACCTTTCGGGGACAGTAATGAAAAACTGTTTTTT. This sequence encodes CASSPFGDSNEKLFF.

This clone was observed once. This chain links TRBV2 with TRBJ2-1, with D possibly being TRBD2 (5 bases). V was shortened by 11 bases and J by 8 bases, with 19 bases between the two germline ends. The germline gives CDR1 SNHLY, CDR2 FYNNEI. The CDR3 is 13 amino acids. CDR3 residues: CAGKAEPNHEQFF. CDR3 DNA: TGTGCCGGCAAAGCGGAGCCCAACCATGAGCAGTTCTTC.

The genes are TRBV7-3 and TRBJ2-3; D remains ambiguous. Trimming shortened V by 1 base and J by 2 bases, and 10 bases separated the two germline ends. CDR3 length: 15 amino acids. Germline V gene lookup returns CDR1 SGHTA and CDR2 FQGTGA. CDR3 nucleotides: TGTGCCAGCAGCTTAAGAGGCCAGGACACAGATACGCAGTATTTT. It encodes CASSLRGQDTDTQYF.

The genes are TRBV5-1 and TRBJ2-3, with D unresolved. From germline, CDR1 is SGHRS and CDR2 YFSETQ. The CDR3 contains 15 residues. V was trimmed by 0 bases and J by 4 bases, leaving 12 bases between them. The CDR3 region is CASSLDSFRADTQYF. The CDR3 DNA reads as TGCGCCAGCAGCTTGGACTCTTTTAGGGCAGATACGCAGTATTTT.